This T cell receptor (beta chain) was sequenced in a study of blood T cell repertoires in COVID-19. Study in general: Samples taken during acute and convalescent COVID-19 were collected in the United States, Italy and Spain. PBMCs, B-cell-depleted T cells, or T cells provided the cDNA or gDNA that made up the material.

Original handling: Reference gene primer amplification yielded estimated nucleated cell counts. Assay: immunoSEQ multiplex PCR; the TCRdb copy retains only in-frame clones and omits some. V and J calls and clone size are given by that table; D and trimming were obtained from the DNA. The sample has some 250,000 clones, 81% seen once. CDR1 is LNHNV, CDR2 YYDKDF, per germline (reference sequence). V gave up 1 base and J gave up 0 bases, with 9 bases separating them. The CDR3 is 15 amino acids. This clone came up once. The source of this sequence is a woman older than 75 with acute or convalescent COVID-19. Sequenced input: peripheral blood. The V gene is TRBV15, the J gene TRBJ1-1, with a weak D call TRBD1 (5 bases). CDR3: CATSRGGGMNTEAFF. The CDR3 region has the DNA TGTGCCACCAGCAGAGGGGGCGGTATGAACACTGAAGCTTTCTTT.